Described below is a single T cell receptor (beta chain) sequence and its context. This sample was included in a study of blood T cell repertoires in COVID-19. For the study at large: T cells, B-cell-depleted T cells, or PBMCs provided the cDNA or gDNA that served as material.

The CDR3 length is 16 residues. Germline CDR1 is LNHDA and CDR2 is SQIVND (reference sequence). V shed 0 bases and J shed 3 bases, with 13 bases lying between them. Profiling relied on immunoSEQ multiplex PCR, and the TCRdb table lists in-frame clones only, not all of them. Counted here are around 200,000 clones, 85% to 90% occurring once; the ten biggest clones make up 0.88%. Sequenced input: peripheral blood. This chain connects TRBV19 to TRBJ2-3; D perhaps matches TRBD2 (6 bases). The receptor comes from a woman between 18 and 29 years old who had recovered from COVID-19. Here the CDR3 reads CASSIETGRETDTQYF. CDR3 coding DNA: TGTGCCAGTAGTATAGAAACGGGACGGGAGACAGATACGCAGTATTTT.